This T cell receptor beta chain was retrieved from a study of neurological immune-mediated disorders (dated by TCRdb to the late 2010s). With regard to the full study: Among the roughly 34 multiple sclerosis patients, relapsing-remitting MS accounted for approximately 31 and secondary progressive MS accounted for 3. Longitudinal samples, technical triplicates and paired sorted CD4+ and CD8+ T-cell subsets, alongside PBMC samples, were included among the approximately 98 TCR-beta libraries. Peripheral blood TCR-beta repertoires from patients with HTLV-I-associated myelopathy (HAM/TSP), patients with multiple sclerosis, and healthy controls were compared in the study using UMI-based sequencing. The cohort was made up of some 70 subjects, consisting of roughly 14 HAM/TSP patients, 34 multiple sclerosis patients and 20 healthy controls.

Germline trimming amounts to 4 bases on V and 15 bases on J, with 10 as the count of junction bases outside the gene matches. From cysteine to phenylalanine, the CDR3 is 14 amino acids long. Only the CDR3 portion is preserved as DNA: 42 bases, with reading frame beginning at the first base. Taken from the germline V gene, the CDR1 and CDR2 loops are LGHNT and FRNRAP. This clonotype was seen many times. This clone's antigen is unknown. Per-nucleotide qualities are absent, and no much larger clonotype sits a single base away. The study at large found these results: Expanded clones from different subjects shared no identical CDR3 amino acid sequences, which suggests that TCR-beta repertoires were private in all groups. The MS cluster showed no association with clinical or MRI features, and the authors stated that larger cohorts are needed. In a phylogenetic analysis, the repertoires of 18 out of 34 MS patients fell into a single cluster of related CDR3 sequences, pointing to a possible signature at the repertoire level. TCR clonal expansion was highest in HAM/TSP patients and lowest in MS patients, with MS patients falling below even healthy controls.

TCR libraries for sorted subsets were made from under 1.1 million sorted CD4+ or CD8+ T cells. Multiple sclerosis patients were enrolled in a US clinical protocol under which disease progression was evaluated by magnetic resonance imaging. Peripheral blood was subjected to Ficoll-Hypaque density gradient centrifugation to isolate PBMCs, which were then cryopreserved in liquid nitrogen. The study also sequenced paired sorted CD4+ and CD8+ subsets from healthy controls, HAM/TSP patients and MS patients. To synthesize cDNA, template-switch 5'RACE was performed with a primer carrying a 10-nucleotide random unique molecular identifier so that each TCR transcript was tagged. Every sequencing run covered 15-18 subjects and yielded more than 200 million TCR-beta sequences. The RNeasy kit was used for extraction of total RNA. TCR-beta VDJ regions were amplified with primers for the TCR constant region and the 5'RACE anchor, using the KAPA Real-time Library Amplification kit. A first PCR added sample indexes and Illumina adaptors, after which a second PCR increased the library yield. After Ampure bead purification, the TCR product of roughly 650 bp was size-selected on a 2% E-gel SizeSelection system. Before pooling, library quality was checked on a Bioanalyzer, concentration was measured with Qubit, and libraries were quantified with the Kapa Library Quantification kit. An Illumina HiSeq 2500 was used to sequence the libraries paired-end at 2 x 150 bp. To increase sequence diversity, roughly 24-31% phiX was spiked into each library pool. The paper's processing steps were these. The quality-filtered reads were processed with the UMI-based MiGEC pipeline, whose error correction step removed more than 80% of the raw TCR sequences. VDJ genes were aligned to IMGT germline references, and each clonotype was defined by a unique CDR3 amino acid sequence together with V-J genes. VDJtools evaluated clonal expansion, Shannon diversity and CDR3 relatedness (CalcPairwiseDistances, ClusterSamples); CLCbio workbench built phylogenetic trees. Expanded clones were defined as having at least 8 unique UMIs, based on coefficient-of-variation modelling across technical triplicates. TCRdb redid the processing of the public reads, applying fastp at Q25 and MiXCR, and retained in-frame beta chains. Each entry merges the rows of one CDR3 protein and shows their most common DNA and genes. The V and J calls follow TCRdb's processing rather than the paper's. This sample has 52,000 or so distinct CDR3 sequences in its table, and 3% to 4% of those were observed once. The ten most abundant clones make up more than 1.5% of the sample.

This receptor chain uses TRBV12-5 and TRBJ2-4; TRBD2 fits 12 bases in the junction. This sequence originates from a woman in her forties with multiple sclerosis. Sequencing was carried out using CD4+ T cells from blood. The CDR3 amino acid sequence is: CASGSPTSGGPGYF. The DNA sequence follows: TGTGCTAGTGGTTCCCCGACTAGCGGGGGCCCCGGGTACTTC.